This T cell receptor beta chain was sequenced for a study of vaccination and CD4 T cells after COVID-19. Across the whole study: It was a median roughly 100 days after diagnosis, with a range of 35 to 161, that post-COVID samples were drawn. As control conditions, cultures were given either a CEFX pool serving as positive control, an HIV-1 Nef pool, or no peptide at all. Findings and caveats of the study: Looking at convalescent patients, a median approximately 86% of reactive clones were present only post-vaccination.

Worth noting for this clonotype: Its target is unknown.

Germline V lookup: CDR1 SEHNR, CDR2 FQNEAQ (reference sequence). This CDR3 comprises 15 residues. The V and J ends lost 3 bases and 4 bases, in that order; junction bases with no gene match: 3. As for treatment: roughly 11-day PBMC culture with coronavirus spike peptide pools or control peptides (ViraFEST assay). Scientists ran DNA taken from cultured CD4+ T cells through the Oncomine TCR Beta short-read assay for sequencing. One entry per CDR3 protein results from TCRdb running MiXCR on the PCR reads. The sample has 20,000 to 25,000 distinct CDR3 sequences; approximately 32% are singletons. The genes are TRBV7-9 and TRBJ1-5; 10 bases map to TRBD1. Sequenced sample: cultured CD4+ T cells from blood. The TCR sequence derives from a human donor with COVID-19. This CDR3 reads CASSLGQGRNQPQHF. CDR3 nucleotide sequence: TGTGCCAGCAGCTTGGGACAGGGGAGAAATCAGCCCCAGCATTTT.